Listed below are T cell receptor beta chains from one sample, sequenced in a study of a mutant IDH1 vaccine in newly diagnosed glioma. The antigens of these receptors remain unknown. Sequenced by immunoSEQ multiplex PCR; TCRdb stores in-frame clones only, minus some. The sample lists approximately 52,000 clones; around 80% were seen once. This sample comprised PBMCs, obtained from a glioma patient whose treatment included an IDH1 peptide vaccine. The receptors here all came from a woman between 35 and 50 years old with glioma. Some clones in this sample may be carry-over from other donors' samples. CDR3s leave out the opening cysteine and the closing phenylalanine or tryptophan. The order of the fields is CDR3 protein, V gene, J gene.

CDR3aa: ASSRVKGGYT; v_gene: TRBV6-5; j_gene: TRBJ1-2
CDR3aa: ASSLGLAGQY; v_gene: TRBV13; j_gene: TRBJ2-3
CDR3aa: ASSSVDRVNGYT; v_gene: TRBV11-2; j_gene: TRBJ1-2
CDR3aa: ASREQGIIYEQY; v_gene: TRBV2; j_gene: TRBJ2-7
CDR3aa: ASGFLRGQGANYGYT; v_gene: TRBV12-5; j_gene: TRBJ1-2
CDR3aa: SVGSWYEQY; v_gene: TRBV29-1; j_gene: TRBJ2-7
CDR3aa: ASSQGATEAF; v_gene: TRBV10-1; j_gene: TRBJ1-1
CDR3aa: ASSFPRTGDNTGELF; v_gene: TRBV27; j_gene: TRBJ2-2
CDR3aa: ASSPSGQNTEAF; v_gene: TRBV18; j_gene: TRBJ1-1
CDR3aa: ASSPSTGTYEQY; v_gene: TRBV5-1; j_gene: TRBJ2-7
CDR3aa: ASSQGQGENSPLH; v_gene: TRBV9; j_gene: TRBJ1-6
CDR3aa: ATRPPGQNYEQY; v_gene: TRBV10-3; j_gene: TRBJ2-7
CDR3aa: ASSQEEGAGELF; v_gene: TRBV4-3; j_gene: TRBJ2-2
CDR3aa: ASSLSGGNQPQH; v_gene: TRBV27; j_gene: TRBJ1-5
CDR3aa: ASSFGDGRETQY; v_gene: TRBV7-2; j_gene: TRBJ2-5
CDR3aa: ASSFRGSHTEAF; v_gene: TRBV11-3; j_gene: TRBJ1-1
CDR3aa: ASSLTPDFSYEQF; v_gene: TRBV18; j_gene: TRBJ2-1
CDR3aa: ASRPTGLGYGYT; v_gene: TRBV5-5; j_gene: TRBJ1-2
CDR3aa: ASRRDRSSYNSPLH; v_gene: TRBV28; j_gene: TRBJ1-6
CDR3aa: ASRLRGTGANVLT; v_gene: TRBV7-9; j_gene: TRBJ2-6
CDR3aa: SARQGFYGYT; v_gene: TRBV29-1; j_gene: TRBJ1-2
CDR3aa: ASSVAGISTDTQY; v_gene: TRBV9; j_gene: TRBJ2-3
CDR3aa: ASSSRLAGGVEQF; v_gene: TRBV13; j_gene: TRBJ2-1
CDR3aa: ASSYGTSNQPQH; v_gene: TRBV25-1; j_gene: TRBJ1-5